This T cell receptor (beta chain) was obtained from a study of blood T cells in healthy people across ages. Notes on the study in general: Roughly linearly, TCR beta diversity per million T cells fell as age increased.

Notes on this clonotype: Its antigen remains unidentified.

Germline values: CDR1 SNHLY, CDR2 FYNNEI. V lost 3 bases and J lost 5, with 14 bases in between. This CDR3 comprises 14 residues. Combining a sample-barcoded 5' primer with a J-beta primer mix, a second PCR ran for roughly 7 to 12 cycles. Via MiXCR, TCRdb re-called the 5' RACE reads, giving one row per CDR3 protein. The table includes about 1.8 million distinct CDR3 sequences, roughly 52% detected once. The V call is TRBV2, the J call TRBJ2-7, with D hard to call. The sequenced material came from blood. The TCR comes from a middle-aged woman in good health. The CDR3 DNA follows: TGTGCCAGCAGTGAGGTAGGCTTTAAGGACGAGCAGTACTTC. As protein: CASSEVGFKDEQYF. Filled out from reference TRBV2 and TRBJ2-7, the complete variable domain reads EPEVTQTPSHQVTQMGQEVILRCVPISNHLYFYWYRQILGQKVEFLVSFYNNEISEKSEIFDDQFSVERPDGSNFTLKIRSTKLEDSAMYFCASSEVGFKDEQYFGPGTRLTVT.